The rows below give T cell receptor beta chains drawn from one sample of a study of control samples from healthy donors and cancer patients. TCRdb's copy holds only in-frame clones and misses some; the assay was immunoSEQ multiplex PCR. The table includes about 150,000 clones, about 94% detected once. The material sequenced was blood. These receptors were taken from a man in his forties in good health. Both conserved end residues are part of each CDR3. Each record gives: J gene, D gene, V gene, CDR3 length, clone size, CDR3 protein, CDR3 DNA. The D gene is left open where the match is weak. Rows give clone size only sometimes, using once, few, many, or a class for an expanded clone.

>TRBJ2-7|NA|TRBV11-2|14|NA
CASSPGIGTYEQYF
TGTGCCAGCAGCCCGGGGATCGGAACCTACGAGCAGTACTTC
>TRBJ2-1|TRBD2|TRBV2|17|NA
CASSAKKTGGLYNEQFF
TGTGCCAGCAGTGCGAAGAAGACGGGGGGGCTGTACAATGAGCAGTTCTTC
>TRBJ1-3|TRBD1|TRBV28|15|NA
CASSSQGAAGNTIYF
TGTGCCAGCAGTTCTCAGGGGGCAGCTGGAAACACCATATATTTT
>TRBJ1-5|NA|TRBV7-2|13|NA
CASSSGPNQPQHF
TGTGCCAGCAGCTCAGGACCCAATCAACCCCAGCATTTT
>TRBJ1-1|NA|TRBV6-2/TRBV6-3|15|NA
CASSDWGRSNTEAFF
TGTGCCAGCAGTGACTGGGGACGCTCCAACACTGAAGCTTTCTTT
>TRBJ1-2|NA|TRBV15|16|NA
CATSRGRKSANYGYTF
TGTGCCACCAGCAGAGGGAGGAAATCAGCTAACTATGGCTACACCTTC
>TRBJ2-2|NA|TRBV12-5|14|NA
CASVLTESPGELFF
TGTGCTAGTGTTTTGACGGAGAGTCCCGGGGAGCTGTTTTTT
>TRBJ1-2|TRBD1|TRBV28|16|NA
CASSPRGQSHNYGYTF
TGTGCCAGCAGTCCCCGGGGACAGTCTCATAACTATGGCTACACCTTC
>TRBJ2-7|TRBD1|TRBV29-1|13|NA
CSVRPGQVYEQYF
TGCAGCGTGCGTCCGGGACAGGTGTACGAGCAGTACTTC
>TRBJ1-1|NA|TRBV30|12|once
CAWRRGNTEAFF
TGTGCCTGGAGAAGGGGGAACACTGAAGCTTTCTTT
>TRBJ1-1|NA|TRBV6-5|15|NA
CASSYGTHRATEAFF
TGTGCCAGCAGTTACGGGACCCACAGGGCCACTGAAGCTTTCTTT
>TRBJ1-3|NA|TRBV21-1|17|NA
CASSKVSPEELGNTIYF
TGTGCCAGCAGCAAAGTATCCCCGGAAGAACTTGGAAACACCATATATTTT